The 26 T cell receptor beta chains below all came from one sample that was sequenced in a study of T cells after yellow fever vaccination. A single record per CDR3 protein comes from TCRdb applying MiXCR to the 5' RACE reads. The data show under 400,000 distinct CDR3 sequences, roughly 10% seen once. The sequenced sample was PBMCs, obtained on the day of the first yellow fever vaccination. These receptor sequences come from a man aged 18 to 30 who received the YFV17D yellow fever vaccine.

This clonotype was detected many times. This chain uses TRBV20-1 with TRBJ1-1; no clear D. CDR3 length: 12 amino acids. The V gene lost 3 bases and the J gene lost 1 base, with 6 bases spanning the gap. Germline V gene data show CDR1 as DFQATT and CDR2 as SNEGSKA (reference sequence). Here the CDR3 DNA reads TGCAGTGCTAGGTGGCAGAACACTGAAGCTTTCTTT. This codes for CSARWQNTEAFF.

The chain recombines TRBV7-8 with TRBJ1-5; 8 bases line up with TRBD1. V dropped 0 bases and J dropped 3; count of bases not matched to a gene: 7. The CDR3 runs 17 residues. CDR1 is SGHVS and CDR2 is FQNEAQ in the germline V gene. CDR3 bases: TGTGCCAGCAGCTTAGCTGAAACAGGGGGGGACAATCAGCCCCAGCATTTT. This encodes CASSLAETGGDNQPQHF.

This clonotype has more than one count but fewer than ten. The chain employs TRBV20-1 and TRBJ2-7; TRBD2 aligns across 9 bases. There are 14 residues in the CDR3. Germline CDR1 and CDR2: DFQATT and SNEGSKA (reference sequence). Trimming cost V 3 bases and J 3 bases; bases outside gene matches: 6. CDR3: CSARIAGDFYEQYV. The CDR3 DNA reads TGCAGTGCTAGGATAGCGGGGGACTTCTACGAGCAGTACGTC.

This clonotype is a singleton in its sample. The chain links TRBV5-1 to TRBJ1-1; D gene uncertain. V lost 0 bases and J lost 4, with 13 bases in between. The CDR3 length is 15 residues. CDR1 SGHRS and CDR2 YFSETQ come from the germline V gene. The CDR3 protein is CASSLAVDLTTEAFF. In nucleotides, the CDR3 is TGCGCCAGCAGCTTGGCCGTTGACCTGACCACTGAAGCTTTCTTT.

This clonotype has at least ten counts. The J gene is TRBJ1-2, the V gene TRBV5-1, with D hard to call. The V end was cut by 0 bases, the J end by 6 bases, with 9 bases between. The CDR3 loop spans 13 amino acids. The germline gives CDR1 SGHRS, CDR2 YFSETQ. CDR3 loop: CASSLDVSDGYTF. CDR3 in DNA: TGCGCCAGCAGCTTGGACGTGTCTGATGGCTACACCTTC.

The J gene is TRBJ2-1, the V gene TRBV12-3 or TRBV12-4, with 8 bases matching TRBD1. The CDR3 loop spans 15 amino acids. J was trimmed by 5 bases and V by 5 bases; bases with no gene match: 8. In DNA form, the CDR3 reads TGTGCCAGCAGTCCGGACAGGGATGGTAACAATGAGCAGTTCTTC. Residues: CASSPDRDGNNEQFF.

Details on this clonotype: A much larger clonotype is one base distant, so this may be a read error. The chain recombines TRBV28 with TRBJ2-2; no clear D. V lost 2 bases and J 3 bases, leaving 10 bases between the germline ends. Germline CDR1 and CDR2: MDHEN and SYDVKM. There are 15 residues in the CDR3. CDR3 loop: CASSLTGSYTGELFF. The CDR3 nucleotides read TGTGCCAGCAGTTTAACCGGTAGCTACACCGGGGAGCTGTTTTTT.

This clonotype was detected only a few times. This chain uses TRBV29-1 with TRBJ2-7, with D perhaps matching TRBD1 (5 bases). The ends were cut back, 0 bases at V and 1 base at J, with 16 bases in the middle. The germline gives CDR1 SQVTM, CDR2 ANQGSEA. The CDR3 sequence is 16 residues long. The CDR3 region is CSVEEDNLSKSYEQYF. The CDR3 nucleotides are TGCAGCGTTGAAGAGGACAACCTTTCTAAATCCTACGAGCAGTACTTC.

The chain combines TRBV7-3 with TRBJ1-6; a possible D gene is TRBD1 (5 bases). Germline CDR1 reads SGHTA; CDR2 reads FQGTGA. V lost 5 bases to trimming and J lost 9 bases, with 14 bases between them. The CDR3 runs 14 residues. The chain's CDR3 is CASSDRDRSSPLHF. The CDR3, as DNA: TGTGCCAGCAGCGATCGCGACAGAAGTTCACCCCTCCACTTT.

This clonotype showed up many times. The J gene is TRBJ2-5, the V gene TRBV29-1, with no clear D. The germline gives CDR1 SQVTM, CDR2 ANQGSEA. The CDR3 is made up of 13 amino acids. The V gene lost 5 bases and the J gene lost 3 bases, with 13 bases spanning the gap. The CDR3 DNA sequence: TGCAGCGTTTCTACCGGGCCAGAAGAGACCCAGTACTTC. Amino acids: CSVSTGPEETQYF.

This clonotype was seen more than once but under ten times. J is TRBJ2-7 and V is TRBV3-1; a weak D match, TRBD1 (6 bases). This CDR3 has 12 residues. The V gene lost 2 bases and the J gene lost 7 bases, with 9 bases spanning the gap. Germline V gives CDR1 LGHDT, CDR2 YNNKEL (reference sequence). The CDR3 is CASSQTGQEQYF. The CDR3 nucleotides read TGTGCCAGCAGCCAAACAGGACAGGAGCAGTACTTC.

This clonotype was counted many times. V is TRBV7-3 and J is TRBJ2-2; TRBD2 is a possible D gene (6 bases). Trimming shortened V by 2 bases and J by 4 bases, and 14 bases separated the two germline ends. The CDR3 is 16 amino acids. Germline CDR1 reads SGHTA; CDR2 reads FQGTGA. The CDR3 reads CASSLSAGSGTGELFF. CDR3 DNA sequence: TGTGCCAGCAGCTTATCAGCCGGGAGTGGCACCGGGGAGCTGTTTTTT. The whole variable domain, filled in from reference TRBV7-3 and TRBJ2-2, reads GAGVSQTPSNKVTEKGKYVELRCDPISGHTALYWYRQSLGQGPEFLIYFQGTGAADDSGLPNDRFFAVRPEGSVSTLKIQRTERGDSAVYLCASSLSAGSGTGELFFGEGSRLTVL.

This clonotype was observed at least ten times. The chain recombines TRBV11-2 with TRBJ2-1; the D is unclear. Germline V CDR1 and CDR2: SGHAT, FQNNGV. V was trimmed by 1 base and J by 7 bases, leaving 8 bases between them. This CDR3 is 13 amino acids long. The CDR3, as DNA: TGTGCCAGCAGCTTAGGGTACAGAAATGAGCAGTTCTTC. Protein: CASSLGYRNEQFF.

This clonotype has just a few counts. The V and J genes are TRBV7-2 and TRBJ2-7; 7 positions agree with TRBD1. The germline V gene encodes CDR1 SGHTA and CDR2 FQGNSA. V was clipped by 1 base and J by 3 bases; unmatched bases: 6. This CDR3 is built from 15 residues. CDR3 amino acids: CASSLVWQGDYEQYF. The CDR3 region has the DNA TGTGCCAGCAGCTTAGTCTGGCAGGGGGACTACGAGCAGTACTTC.

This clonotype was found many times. The CDR3 DNA follows: TGTGCCAGCAGCGCCAAACTAGGCGCCGGGGAGCTGTTTTTT. Its translation: CASSAKLGAGELFF. V usage is TRBV11-2 and J usage is TRBJ2-2; the D gene is possibly TRBD2 (5 bases). In germline, CDR1 is SGHAT, CDR2 FQNNGV. Trimming stripped 5 bases from V and 6 bases from J, with 13 bases between. The CDR3 is 14 amino acids.

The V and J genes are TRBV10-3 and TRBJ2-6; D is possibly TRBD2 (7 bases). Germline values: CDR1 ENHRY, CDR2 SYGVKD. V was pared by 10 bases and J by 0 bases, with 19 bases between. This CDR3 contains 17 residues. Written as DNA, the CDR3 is TGTGCCACCGAGGGGGGGGACTCAAACTCTGGGGCCAACGTCCTGACTTTC. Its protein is CATEGGDSNSGANVLTF.

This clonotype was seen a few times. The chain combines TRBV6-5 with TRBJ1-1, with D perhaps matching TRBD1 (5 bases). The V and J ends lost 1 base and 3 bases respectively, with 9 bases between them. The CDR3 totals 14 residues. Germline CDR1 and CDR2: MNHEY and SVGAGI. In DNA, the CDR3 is TGTGCCAGCAGTTACTTCGTACAGGACACTGAAGCTTTCTTT. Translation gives CASSYFVQDTEAFF.

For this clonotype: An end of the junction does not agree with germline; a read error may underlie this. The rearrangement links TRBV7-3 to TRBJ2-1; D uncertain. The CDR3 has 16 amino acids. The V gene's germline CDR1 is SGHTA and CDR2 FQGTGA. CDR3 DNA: TGTGCCAGCAGCAGATCCCTGGTTGACTCCAACAATGAGCAGTTCTTC. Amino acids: CASSRSLVDSNNEQFF.

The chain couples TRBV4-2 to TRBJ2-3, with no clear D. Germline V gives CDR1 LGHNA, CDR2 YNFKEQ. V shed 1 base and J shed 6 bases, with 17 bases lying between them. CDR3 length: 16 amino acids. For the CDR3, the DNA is TGTGCCAGCAGCCAAGTCCCCCGACCAGAGCCCGATACGCAGTATTTT. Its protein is CASSQVPRPEPDTQYF.

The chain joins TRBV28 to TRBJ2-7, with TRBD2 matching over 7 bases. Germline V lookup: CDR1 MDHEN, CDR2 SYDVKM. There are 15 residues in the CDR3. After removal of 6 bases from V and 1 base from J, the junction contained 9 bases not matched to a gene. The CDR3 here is CASSTGGSESYEQYV. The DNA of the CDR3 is TGTGCCAGCAGCACCGGGGGGTCCGAGTCCTACGAGCAGTACGTC.

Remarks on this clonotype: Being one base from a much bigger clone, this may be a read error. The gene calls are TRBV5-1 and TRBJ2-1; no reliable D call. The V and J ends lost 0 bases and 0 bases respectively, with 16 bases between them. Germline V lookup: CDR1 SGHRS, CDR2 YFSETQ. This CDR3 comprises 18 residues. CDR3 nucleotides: TGCGCCAGCAGCTTGGGGGGATTGATGGAAAGCTCCTACAATGAGCAGTTCTTC. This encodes CASSLGGLMESSYNEQFF.

The CDR3 region is CASSVSGRLLTF. The DNA for the CDR3 is TGTGCCAGCAGCGTATCGGGGCGCCTCCTGACTTTC. This chain connects TRBV9 to TRBJ2-6; TRBD1 or TRBD2 may be the D gene (5 bases each). CDR1 is SGDLS, CDR2 YYNGEE, per germline. V lost 1 base and J lost 14, with 10 bases in between. This CDR3 region has 12 residues.

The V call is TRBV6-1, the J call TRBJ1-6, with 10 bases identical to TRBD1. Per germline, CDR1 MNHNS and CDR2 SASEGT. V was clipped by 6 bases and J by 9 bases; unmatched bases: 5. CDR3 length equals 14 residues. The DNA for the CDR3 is TGTGCCAGCAGGGCTGGGACAGGGGCTTCACCCCTCCACTTT. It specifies CASRAGTGASPLHF.

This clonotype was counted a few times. The CDR3 DNA follows: TGCGCCAGCAGCTTGACTCCAGGGTCCTACGAGCAGTACGTC. This encodes CASSLTPGSYEQYV. This chain joins TRBV5-1 and TRBJ2-7; TRBD1 is a possible D gene (5 bases). Germline values: CDR1 SGHRS, CDR2 YFSETQ. V lost 1 base to trimming and J lost 1 base, with 9 bases between them. The length of the CDR3 is 14 residues.

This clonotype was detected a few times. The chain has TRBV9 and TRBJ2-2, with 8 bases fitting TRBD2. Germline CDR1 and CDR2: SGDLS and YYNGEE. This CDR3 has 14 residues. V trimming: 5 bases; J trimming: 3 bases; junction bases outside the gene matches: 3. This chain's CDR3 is CASRRGGHTGELFF. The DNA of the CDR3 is TGTGCCAGCAGACGGGGGGGCCACACCGGGGAGCTGTTTTTT.

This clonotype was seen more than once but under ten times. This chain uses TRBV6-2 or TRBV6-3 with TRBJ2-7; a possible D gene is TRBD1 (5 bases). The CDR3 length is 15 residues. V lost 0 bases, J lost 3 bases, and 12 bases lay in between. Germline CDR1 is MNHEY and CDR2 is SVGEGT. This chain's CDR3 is CASSYSRQPSYEQYV. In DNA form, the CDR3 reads TGTGCCAGCAGTTACTCAAGACAGCCCAGCTACGAGCAGTACGTC.